These 27 T cell receptor beta chains were all obtained from the same sample, sequenced in a study of T cells in Graves' hyperthyroidism and ophthalmopathy. RNA transcripts provided the source from which TCR beta CDR3 regions were amplified. The study used the HTBI primer set for a first-round RT-PCR of the TCR CDR3. One entry per CDR3 protein, called by TCRdb with MiXCR from the multiplex PCR reads. The table records almost 250,000 distinct CDR3 sequences, roughly 22% of them present only once. The sequencing sample was made of blood. These receptors all come from a woman aged 40 to 50 with Graves' ophthalmopathy.

This clonotype was seen a handful of times. This chain links TRBV7-2 with TRBJ2-7, with D maybe TRBD2 (6 bases). The CDR3 sequence is 15 residues long. CDR1 SGHTA and CDR2 FQGNSA come from the germline V gene. The V gene lost 4 bases and the J gene lost 4 bases, with 17 bases spanning the gap. The CDR3 region has the DNA TGTGCCAGCAGCTCGGCGACCGGGACTCAGTACGAGCAGTACTTC. Encoded protein: CASSSATGTQYEQYF.

Points on this clonotype: The junction shows a germline mismatch at one end, possibly a read error. The rearrangement uses TRBV19 and TRBJ1-5, with 7 bases matching TRBD1. The CDR3 has 16 amino acids. The germline V gene encodes CDR1 LNHDA and CDR2 SQIVND (reference sequence). The CDR3 nucleotides are TGTGCCAGTAGTAGGGGGGACAGTTATAGCAATCGGCCCCAGCATTTT. It encodes CASSRGDSYSNRPQHF.

The rearrangement links TRBV11-2 to TRBJ2-7, with no clear D. Trimming removed 5 bases from V and 3 bases from J, with 14 bases in between. CDR3 length: 14 amino acids. CDR1 SGHAT and CDR2 FQNNGV come from the germline V gene. The CDR3 here is CASSKESKSYEQYF. CDR3 coding DNA: TGTGCCAGCAGCAAAGAGAGTAAAAGCTACGAGCAGTACTTC.

At least ten counts were recorded for this clonotype. The V gene is TRBV7-9, the J gene TRBJ1-3; weak D call: TRBD1 (5 bases). The V end lost 7 bases, the J end lost 3 bases, and 10 bases lay between the germline ends. Germline-derived CDR1 and CDR2 are SEHNR and FQNEAQ (reference sequence). The CDR3 has 13 residues. The chain's CDR3 is CASKSGNGNTIYF. As DNA, the CDR3 is TGTGCCAGCAAATCAGGGAATGGAAACACCATATATTTT.

This clonotype occurred many times. The gene calls are TRBV28 and TRBJ1-2; D is possibly TRBD1 (5 bases). The CDR3 runs to 13 residues. Trimming cost V 5 bases and J 5 bases, with 12 bases left between them. Looked up from germline, CDR1 is MDHEN and CDR2 is SYDVKM. DNA of the CDR3: TGTGCCAGCAGTCTTACAGGCACTTATGGCTACACCTTC. It translates to CASSLTGTYGYTF.

This clonotype was counted many times. The chain is built from TRBV6-5 and TRBJ2-7; 8 nucleotides agree with TRBD2. CDR3 size: 14 residues. CDR1 and CDR2 (germline): MNHEY, SVGAGI. The V segment lost 6 bases and the J segment 3 bases; nucleotides outside the gene matches: 7. For the CDR3, the DNA is TGTGCCAGCAGGGCCGGGACTAGTCGCTACGAGCAGTACTTC. Protein sequence: CASRAGTSRYEQYF.

This clonotype was recorded many times. This chain joins TRBV2 and TRBJ1-1; tentative D call: TRBD1 (5 bases). The CDR3 contains 15 residues. The germline CDR1 and CDR2 sequences are SNHLY and FYNNEI. The V end lost 9 bases, the J end lost 0 bases, and 17 bases lay between the germline ends. CDR3 sequence: CASSERQIMNTEAFF. As DNA, the CDR3 is TGTGCCAGTTCCGAACGACAGATAATGAACACTGAAGCTTTCTTT.

In regard to this clonotype: The junction departs from germline at one end; a sequencing error may be responsible. This rearrangement joins TRBV6-5 to TRBJ1-4; D not resolved. The V gene's germline CDR1 is MNHEY and CDR2 SVGAGI. The CDR3 contains 15 residues. CDR3 region: CASSHSDGGDEKLFF. CDR3 DNA: TGTGCCAGCAGTCACTCGGACGGTGGAGATGAAAAACTGTTTTTT.

This sequence joins TRBV6-1 and TRBJ2-7; no clear D gene. Trimming left V 0 bases short and J 2 bases short, with 8 bases between. The germline V gene has CDR1 MNHNS and CDR2 SASEGT. The CDR3 covers 14 residues. CDR3 amino acids: CASSEAESPYEQYF. The CDR3 DNA sequence: TGTGCCAGCAGTGAAGCGGAGAGCCCCTACGAGCAGTACTTC.

This clonotype was observed once. V is TRBV27 and J is TRBJ2-2; a weak D match, TRBD1 (5 bases). The CDR3 extends over 15 amino acids. CDR1 and CDR2 (germline): MNHEY, SMNVEV (reference sequence). V lost 5 bases and J lost 0, with 10 bases in between. The CDR3 coding sequence is TGTGCCAGCAGTCGGACAACCGCGAACACCGGGGAGCTGTTTTTT. Translated, it gives CASSRTTANTGELFF.

This clonotype was seen a few times. V and J are TRBV6-2 or TRBV6-3 and TRBJ2-7, with D perhaps TRBD2 (5 bases). The CDR3 has 16 residues. Germline-derived CDR1 and CDR2 are MNHEY and SVGEGT. V dropped 4 bases and J dropped 3 bases, with 19 bases sitting between them. The DNA of the CDR3 is TGTGCCAGCAGTTCTCTCGGAGGAGCGAGAGGCTACGAGCAGTACTTC. It encodes CASSSLGGARGYEQYF.

This clonotype was detected many times. The rearrangement links TRBV30 to TRBJ2-7; possible D gene TRBD1, 5 bases. Trimming pared 2 bases from V and 6 bases from J, leaving 8 bases between. The CDR3 length is 11 residues. Germline V lookup: CDR1 GTSNPN, CDR2 SVGIG (reference sequence). The CDR3 region has the DNA TGTGCCTGGAGTCAGGGTGGCGAGCAGTACTTC. Translated, it gives CAWSQGGEQYF.

Here the CDR3 DNA reads TGTGCCAGCAGACTAGTTCCTACTTACGAGCAGTACTTC. Protein: CASRLVPTYEQYF. This chain connects TRBV7-2 to TRBJ2-7; tentatively, D is TRBD2 (5 bases). CDR3 size: 13 residues. V lost 6 bases and J lost 4, with 13 bases in between. CDR1 is SGHTA, CDR2 FQGNSA, per germline. Full variable domain (missing parts from reference TRBV7-2 and TRBJ2-7): GAGVSQSPSNKVTEKGKDVELRCDPISGHTALYWYRQSLGQGLEFLIYFQGNSAPDKSGLPSDRFSAERTGGSVSTLTIQRTQQEDSAVYLCASRLVPTYEQYFGPGTRLTVT.

This clonotype was seen ten or more times. This chain uses TRBV27 with TRBJ1-1, with 8 bases lining up with TRBD1. The germline gives CDR1 MNHEY, CDR2 SMNVEV (reference sequence). Losses at the gene ends were 3 bases for V and 3 bases for J; bases not matched to a gene: 6. CDR3 length: 15 residues. In DNA, the CDR3 is TGTGCCAGCAGTTTCCAGGGGGCGTGGGACACTGAAGCTTTCTTT. It specifies CASSFQGAWDTEAFF.

This clonotype was observed at least ten times. The chain combines TRBV20-1 with TRBJ2-7, with D hard to call. V lost 6 bases to trimming and J lost 3 bases, with 27 bases between them. The CDR3 extends over 17 amino acids. CDR1 is DFQATT, CDR2 SNEGSKA, per germline (reference sequence). CDR3 nucleotides: TGCAGTGCCCCGGATTCAGGTATGGGCCCCGGCCTCTACGAGCAGTACTTC. Protein product: CSAPDSGMGPGLYEQYF.

This clonotype was recorded many times. Here the CDR3 DNA reads TGTGCCAGCAGCTTAAACGGGGATCTTGGGACCCAGTACTTC. Translated, it gives CASSLNGDLGTQYF. The chain employs TRBV7-9 and TRBJ2-5; TRBD2 might be the D (5 bases). This CDR3 has 14 residues. Trimming removed 2 bases at V and 7 bases at J, with 14 bases between. In germline, CDR1 is SEHNR, CDR2 FQNEAQ (reference sequence).

In regard to this clonotype: One junction end does not reproduce the germline sequence, and a read error may be involved. Written as DNA, the CDR3 is TGTGCCGGCAGTTACTGGACAGCGCCGGGAAACGAGCAGTACTTC. Encoded protein: CAGSYWTAPGNEQYF. This sequence joins TRBV6-2 or TRBV6-3 and TRBJ2-7, with a possible D match to TRBD1 (6 bases). The CDR3 length is 15 residues. From germline, CDR1 is MNHEY and CDR2 SVGEGT.

This clonotype occurred many times. V is TRBV2 and J is TRBJ2-7; D possibly corresponds to TRBD1 (6 bases). Germline V gene sequence: CDR1 SNHLY, CDR2 FYNNEI. Trimming removed 8 bases from V and 7 bases from J, with 24 bases in between. This CDR3 region has 15 residues. CDR3 nucleotide sequence: TGTGCCAGCTTAATTCCGACAGGACGCGTGGGGGAGCAGTACTTC. Translated: CASLIPTGRVGEQYF.

This clonotype was counted many times. V is TRBV27 and J is TRBJ2-7; the D is unclear. Germline V gives CDR1 MNHEY, CDR2 SMNVEV (reference sequence). The length of the CDR3 is 14 residues. Between the trimmed V and J ends, which lost 3 bases and 3 bases, there was a span of 12 bases. As DNA, the CDR3 is TGTGCCAGCAGTTTGGACCAGACTTACTACGAGCAGTACTTC. Amino acid sequence: CASSLDQTYYEQYF.

The sample holds many counts of this clonotype. The genes are TRBV11-2 and TRBJ2-2; TRBD2 matches at 8 bases. The germline V gene encodes CDR1 SGHAT and CDR2 FQNNGV. The CDR3 length is 17 residues. The V segment lost 6 bases and the J segment 1 base; nucleotides outside the gene matches: 10. This CDR3 reads CASRPPLAGLNTGELFF. The CDR3 bases are TGTGCCAGCAGACCACCCTTAGCGGGGCTGAACACCGGGGAGCTGTTTTTT.

There are many counts of this clonotype. The chain employs TRBV2 and TRBJ1-2, with no clear D. Germline assignment: CDR1 SNHLY and CDR2 FYNNEI. V was trimmed by 3 bases and J by 2 bases, leaving 4 bases between them. This CDR3 is 12 amino acids long. CDR3 in DNA: TGTGCCAGCAGTGACAGGAACTATGGCTACACCTTC. This translates into CASSDRNYGYTF. The entire variable domain, with the rest obtained from reference TRBV2 and TRBJ1-2, is as follows: EPEVTQTPSHQVTQMGQEVILRCVPISNHLYFYWYRQILGQKVEFLVSFYNNEISEKSEIFDDQFSVERPDGSNFTLKIRSTKLEDSAMYFCASSDRNYGYTFGSGTRLTVV.

This clonotype has a count of ten or more. The chain combines TRBV6-1 with TRBJ2-7; the match to TRBD1 covers 8 bases. Germline CDR1 is MNHNS and CDR2 is SASEGT. After removal of 4 bases from V and 1 base from J, the junction contained 0 bases not matched to a gene. This CDR3 region has 13 residues. CDR3: CASSGQGSYEQYF. CDR3 bases: TGTGCCAGCAGTGGACAGGGGTCCTACGAGCAGTACTTC.

This chain uses TRBV7-8 with TRBJ2-5; 7 bases line up with TRBD2. Germline trimming cut 5 bases from V and 1 base from J; bases unmatched to any gene: 7. This CDR3 comprises 15 residues. CDR1 and CDR2 (germline): SGHVS, FQNEAQ. In DNA, the CDR3 is TGTGCCAGCAGCCCTCTCACTAGCGCCCAAGAGACCCAGTACTTC. Translated, it gives CASSPLTSAQETQYF.

This clonotype turned up a few times. The J gene is TRBJ2-2, the V gene TRBV13; the D gene is possibly TRBD2 (6 bases). With 5 bases removed from V and 1 base from J, the gap between germline ends came to 17 bases. From germline, CDR1 is PRHDT and CDR2 FYEKMQ (reference sequence). This CDR3 spans 17 amino acids. CDR3 in amino acids: CASSPQVTAGNTGELFF. The CDR3 bases are TGTGCCAGCAGCCCCCAGGTAACAGCGGGGAACACCGGGGAGCTGTTTTTT.

This clonotype was seen repeatedly, ten times or more. The chain uses TRBV28 and TRBJ1-1; no clear D gene. Between the trimmed V and J ends, which lost 3 bases and 0 bases, there was a span of 8 bases. The CDR3 extends over 14 amino acids. The V gene's germline CDR1 is MDHEN and CDR2 SYDVKM. This CDR3 is CASSLVELNTEAFF. The CDR3 DNA is TGTGCCAGCAGTTTGGTCGAGCTGAACACTGAAGCTTTCTTT.

Remarks on this clonotype: This sequence may be a read error, since a much larger clone differs from it by one base. The rearrangement joins TRBV12-3 or TRBV12-4 to TRBJ1-1, with a possible D match to TRBD1 (5 bases). CDR3 size: 13 residues. Between the trimmed V and J ends, which lost 6 bases and 4 bases, there was a span of 12 bases. The CDR3 spells CASRVTRGTEAFF. As DNA, the CDR3 is TGTGCCAGCAGGGTAACAAGGGGCACTGAAGCTTTCTTT.

The chain couples TRBV29-1 to TRBJ2-5; either TRBD1 or TRBD2 may supply D (5 bases each). Looked up from germline, CDR1 is SQVTM and CDR2 is ANQGSEA. Between the trimmed V and J ends, which lost 1 base and 4 bases, there was a span of 7 bases. The CDR3 contains 12 residues. For the CDR3, the DNA is TGCAGCGTTGAAGGGGGGTTAGAGACCCAGTACTTC. Translation gives CSVEGGLETQYF.